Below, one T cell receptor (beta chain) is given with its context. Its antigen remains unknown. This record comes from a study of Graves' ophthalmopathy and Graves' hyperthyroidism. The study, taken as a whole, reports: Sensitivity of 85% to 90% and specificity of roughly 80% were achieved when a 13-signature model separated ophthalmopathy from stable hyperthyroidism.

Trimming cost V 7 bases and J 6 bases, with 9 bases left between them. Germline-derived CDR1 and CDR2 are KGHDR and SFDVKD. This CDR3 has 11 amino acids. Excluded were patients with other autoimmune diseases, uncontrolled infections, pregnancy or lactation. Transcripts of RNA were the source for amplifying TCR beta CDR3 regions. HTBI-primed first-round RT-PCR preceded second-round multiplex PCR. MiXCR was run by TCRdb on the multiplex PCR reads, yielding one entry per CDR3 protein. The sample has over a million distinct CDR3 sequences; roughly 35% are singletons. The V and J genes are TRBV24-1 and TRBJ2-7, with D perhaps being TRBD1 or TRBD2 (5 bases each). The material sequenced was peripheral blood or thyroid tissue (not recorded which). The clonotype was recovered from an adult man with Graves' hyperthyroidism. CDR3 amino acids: CATSSGAEQYF. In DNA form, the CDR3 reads TGTGCCACCAGCTCCGGGGCCGAGCAGTACTTC.